The clone carrying this TCR beta chain has ten or more counts. The data originate from a study of T cells in Graves' hyperthyroidism and ophthalmopathy. Overall study context: Peripheral blood was acquired at first diagnosis, ahead of any therapy whatsoever.

The TCR beta CDR3 regions underwent amplification using RNA transcripts as the source. HTBI primers were employed in a first-round RT-PCR of the TCR CDR3. TCRdb ran MiXCR on the multiplex PCR reads and lists one entry per CDR3 protein. Here the sample spans about 530,000 distinct CDR3 sequences, 15% to 20% being singletons. Fresh peripheral blood, 8 to 10 ml of it, supplied the PBMCs. This sequence originates from a woman in her late teens or twenties with Graves' ophthalmopathy. The sequencing sample was made of blood.

The CDR3 nucleotides read TGCAGCGTTGACCCATCACTAGCGGGAGTTCTGGAGACCCAGTACTTC. Its protein product is CSVDPSLAGVLETQYF. This chain links TRBV29-1 with TRBJ2-5; 11 nucleotides match TRBD2. The CDR3 loop spans 16 amino acids. Germline CDR1 SQVTM, CDR2 ANQGSEA. J lost 5 bases, V lost 3 bases, and 11 bases had no gene match.